This TCR beta chain was recovered during a study of CD4 T cells in relation to SARS-CoV-2 and coronaviruses. A remark on this clone: Antigen: not known.

V shed 7 bases, J shed 2 bases, and the junction held 2 bases outside the gene matches. The CDR3 covers 13 residues. CDR1 and CDR2 (germline): SNHLY, FYNNEI. Repertoires were generated with immunoSEQ multiplex PCR, while TCRdb's copy carries only in-frame clones and drops some. The repertoire consists of 30,000 or so clones, with about three quarters occurring once and the leading ten covering about 12%. Unexposed donor CD4+ T cells date from 2011-2018, before the COVID-19 pandemic. The cells were cultured for about ten days before CD4+ T cells were isolated. This receptor was taken from a human donor in good health. Material for sequencing was CD4+ T cells from PBMCs, cultured in vitro. The chain couples TRBV2 to TRBJ2-3; 8 bases are shared with TRBD2. The CDR3 spells CASTAGATDTQYF. The CDR3 nucleotides are TGTGCCAGCACAGCGGGAGCCACAGATACGCAGTATTTT.